Listed here is a single T cell receptor beta chain. The antigen is not known. The authors prepared the TCRbeta library with unique molecular identifiers. MiXCR was run by TCRdb on the PCR reads, yielding one entry per CDR3 protein. Here the sample spans approximately 650,000 distinct CDR3 sequences, about an eighth being singletons. The sample belongs to a study of T-cell reconstitution after alpha-beta-depleted transplantation in children. Study conclusions and caveats: Some patients owed their high day-60 TCRbeta diversity to surviving recipient T cells and thymic progenitors. Diversity and T-cell counts at one year after transplant derived mostly from new T cells.

This CDR3 is 14 amino acids long. V shed 2 bases and J shed 5 bases, with 11 bases lying between them. CDR1 and CDR2 (germline): SGHDT, YYEEEE. V usage is TRBV5-6 and J usage is TRBJ2-1, with D possibly TRBD2 on 6 matching bases. The TCR comes from a girl aged 2-10 years with congenital amegakaryocytic thrombocytopenia, due to receive a stem cell transplant. The specimen was PBMCs, collected before TCRalphabeta/CD19-depleted stem cell transplant. CDR3 amino acids: CASSFFGSDNEQFF. The CDR3 bases are TGTGCCAGCAGCTTTTTCGGGAGCGACAATGAGCAGTTCTTC.